Listed here are 28 T cell receptor beta chains from one sample, sequenced in a study of blood T cell repertoires in COVID-19. Using immunoSEQ multiplex PCR, the repertoire was profiled, and TCRdb retains in-frame clones only, with some absent. The table lists approximately 80,000 clones, 60% to 75% of them singletons. The material sequenced was peripheral blood. All receptors derive from a man over 45 with active or convalescent COVID-19.

The rearrangement links TRBV7-2 to TRBJ2-3, with 12 bases identical to TRBD2. Germline V gives CDR1 SGHTA, CDR2 FQGNSA. CDR3 length: 16 residues. Trimming at V came to 3 bases and at J to 7 bases, leaving 8 bases not matched to a gene. CDR3 residues: CASSFFSSGGAYTQYF. CDR3 nucleotides: TGTGCCAGCAGCTTCTTTTCTAGCGGGGGGGCTTATACGCAGTATTTT.

V usage is TRBV2 and J usage is TRBJ2-3; 13 nucleotides align to TRBD2. Germline trimming cut 4 bases from V and 6 bases from J; bases unmatched to any gene: 4. CDR3 length equals 15 residues. Germline lookup yields CDR1 SNHLY and CDR2 FYNNEI. In DNA form, the CDR3 reads TGTGCCAGCAGTGCCCGGACTAGCGGGGGTGATACGCAGTATTTT. It translates to CASSARTSGGDTQYF.

The chain couples TRBV11-3 to TRBJ2-1, with TRBD1 identical over 9 bases. Germline CDR1 SGHNT, CDR2 YENEEA. The length of the CDR3 is 15 residues. V dropped 4 bases and J dropped 7; count of bases not matched to a gene: 8. The CDR3 coding sequence is TGTGCCAGCAGCTCTCCGGGACAGGGTAAGAATGAGCAGTTCTTC. Its translation: CASSSPGQGKNEQFF.

V and J are TRBV19 and TRBJ1-1, with no clear D. CDR1 and CDR2 (germline): LNHDA, SQIVND (reference sequence). The CDR3 has 18 residues. V lost 4 bases and J lost 0, with 21 bases in between. The CDR3 spells CASSKRDGGVSMNTEAFF. CDR3 in DNA: TGTGCCAGTAGTAAGAGGGATGGTGGGGTCTCAATGAACACTGAAGCTTTCTTT.

This chain links TRBV11-2 with TRBJ2-3, with 8 positions matching TRBD2. Germline V lookup: CDR1 SGHAT, CDR2 FQNNGV. This CDR3 comprises 13 residues. J was trimmed by 7 bases and V by 5 bases; bases with no gene match: 5. The CDR3 sequence is CASSPGGWNTQYF. CDR3 DNA: TGTGCCAGCAGCCCGGGGGGGTGGAATACGCAGTATTTT.

This chain links TRBV12-3 or TRBV12-4 with TRBJ1-6; D perhaps matches TRBD1 (6 bases). This CDR3 spans 12 amino acids. Trimming pared 6 bases from V and 9 bases from J, leaving 9 bases between. In DNA form, the CDR3 reads TGTGCCAGCAGCCACAGGGCTTCACCCCTCCACTTT. Its protein is CASSHRASPLHF.

V is TRBV7-6 and J is TRBJ2-3; TRBD2 is a possible D gene (6 bases). This CDR3 is 17 amino acids long. Trimming took off 1 base at V and 0 bases at J, with 14 bases between the two ends. In germline, CDR1 is SGHVS, CDR2 FNYEAQ. CDR3 in DNA: TGTGCCAGCAGCTTAGGGTGGCGGGGCCGAAGCACAGATACGCAGTATTTT. Residues: CASSLGWRGRSTDTQYF.

This chain joins TRBV5-1 and TRBJ2-1; D is unclear. The V gene lost 0 bases and the J gene lost 4 bases, with 11 bases spanning the gap. This CDR3 is built from 15 residues. The germline V gene has CDR1 SGHRS and CDR2 YFSETQ. CDR3 in DNA: TGCGCCAGCAGCTTGGAGGCAGGTCCATACAATGAGCAGTTCTTC. This encodes CASSLEAGPYNEQFF.

The chain links TRBV12-3 or TRBV12-4 to TRBJ1-1; no definite D call. With 7 bases removed from V and 4 bases from J, the gap between germline ends came to 13 bases. The CDR3 contains 13 residues. In DNA form, the CDR3 reads TGTGCCAGCACCTCGGAAAGCGGCACTGAAGCTTTCTTT. Amino acid sequence: CASTSESGTEAFF.

This clone has just a few counts. The chain links TRBV7-9 to TRBJ1-2, with D possibly being TRBD1 (5 bases). Germline V CDR1 and CDR2: SEHNR, FQNEAQ (reference sequence). Trimming removed 2 bases at V and 7 bases at J, with 11 bases between. The CDR3 runs to 13 residues. Here the CDR3 reads CASSLRQGGGYTF. The CDR3 DNA sequence: TGTGCCAGCAGCTTAAGGCAGGGAGGTGGCTACACCTTC. Drawing the rest from reference TRBV7-9 and TRBJ1-2, the complete variable domain is DTGVSQNPRHKITKRGQNVTFRCDPISEHNRLYWYRQTLGQGPEFLTYFQNEAQLEKSRLLSDRFSAERPKGSFSTLEIQRTEQGDSAMYLCASSLRQGGGYTFGSGTRLTVV.

Of note for this clone: Other DNA sequences in this sample translate to the same CDR3. This chain uses TRBV3-1 (or the pseudogene TRBV3-2) with TRBJ1-4, with no clear D. CDR1 and CDR2 from the germline V gene are LGHDT and YNNKEL (reference sequence). V gave up 2 bases and J gave up 1 base, with 5 bases separating them. The CDR3 totals 14 residues. The CDR3 region is CASSQRGTNEKLFF. Here the CDR3 DNA reads TGTGCCAGCAGCCAACGGGGAACTAATGAAAAACTGTTTTTT.

This clone came up a few times. The chain uses TRBV24-1 and TRBJ1-3; D gene ambiguous. The ends were cut back, 6 bases at V and 0 bases at J, with 11 bases in the middle. The CDR3 loop spans 15 amino acids. Germline CDR1 and CDR2: KGHDR and SFDVKD. The CDR3 reads CATSSTGISGNTIYF. CDR3 nucleotides: TGTGCCACCAGTTCAACGGGGATCTCTGGAAACACCATATATTTT.

To note about this clone: The sample contains more than one DNA sequence encoding this CDR3. The chain couples TRBV12-3 or TRBV12-4 to TRBJ1-3; no definite D call. Trimming removed 6 bases at V and 4 bases at J, with 4 bases between. The CDR3 is made up of 11 amino acids. The CDR3 DNA reads as TGTGCCAGCAGCCTGGGAAACACCATATATTTT. It is translated as CASSLGNTIYF.

The chain recombines TRBV9 with TRBJ2-1; 9 nucleotides agree with TRBD2. The CDR3 runs 15 residues. The junction had 8 bases not matched to a gene; V was cut back by 2 bases and J by 8 bases. CDR1 and CDR2 (germline): SGDLS, YYNGEE. The CDR3 spells CASSVYSGGGDEQFF. CDR3 bases: TGTGCCAGCAGCGTCTATAGCGGGGGAGGCGATGAGCAGTTCTTC.

The chain links TRBV29-1 to TRBJ1-2; 7 bases map to TRBD1. Germline CDR1 reads SQVTM; CDR2 reads ANQGSEA. The CDR3 has 12 amino acids. Trimming removed 4 bases from V and 8 bases from J; junction bases left unmatched: 7. CDR3 loop: CSVVRQGGGYTF. The CDR3 DNA follows: TGCAGCGTTGTGAGACAGGGAGGAGGCTACACCTTC.

This sequence joins TRBV7-9 and TRBJ1-3; D unresolved. Germline V lookup: CDR1 SEHNR, CDR2 FQNEAQ (reference sequence). Trimming stripped 5 bases from V and 0 bases from J, with 8 bases between. This CDR3 has 14 residues. DNA of the CDR3: TGTGCCAGCAGCCTCGGAGACTCTGGAAACACCATATATTTT. Protein sequence: CASSLGDSGNTIYF.

With respect to this clone: The sample contains more than one DNA sequence encoding this CDR3. The chain recombines TRBV9 with TRBJ1-2; no firm D call. CDR3 length: 14 residues. V was shortened by 3 bases and J by 0 bases, with 9 bases between the two germline ends. Germline values: CDR1 SGDLS, CDR2 YYNGEE. DNA for the CDR3: TGTGCCAGCAGCGACAACAGAGCTAACTATGGCTACACCTTC. Translated, it gives CASSDNRANYGYTF.

The rearrangement links TRBV19 to TRBJ1-2, with TRBD1 matching over 7 bases. In germline, CDR1 is LNHDA, CDR2 SQIVND (reference sequence). The CDR3 is 12 amino acids. With 4 bases clipped from V and 7 bases from J, the junction kept 3 bases outside the gene matches. The CDR3: CASSNDRAGYTF. CDR3 DNA: TGTGCCAGTAGTAATGACAGGGCTGGCTACACCTTC.

Points on this clone: The junction does not match germline at one end; this may be a read error. Other DNA variants within this sample encode the same CDR3. The V call is TRBV10-1, the J call TRBJ1-1; 8 nucleotides agree with TRBD1. Germline V gene sequence: CDR1 WNHNN, CDR2 SYGVQD (reference sequence). The CDR3 is 13 residues long. This CDR3 is CASRGPGNTEAFF. The CDR3 DNA is TGTGCCAGCAGGGGGCCCGGGAACACTGAAGCTTTCTTT.

V and J are TRBV5-6 and TRBJ1-1, with TRBD1 as a possible D gene (6 bases). The CDR3 spans 14 residues. Between the trimmed V and J ends, which lost 0 bases and 9 bases, there was a span of 15 bases. Germline V gene lookup returns CDR1 SGHDT and CDR2 YYEEEE. This CDR3 reads CASSLEATGDKAFF. CDR3 in DNA: TGTGCCAGCAGCTTGGAAGCGACAGGCGACAAAGCTTTCTTT.

This clone was observed a single time. The chain employs TRBV2 and TRBJ2-3; D might be TRBD1 (6 bases). The CDR3 spans 13 residues. Germline loops: CDR1 SNHLY, CDR2 FYNNEI. Deletions cut 6 bases from V and 6 bases from J, with 13 bases between. This CDR3 reads CASRATGSDTQYF. DNA of the CDR3: TGTGCCAGCAGGGCTACAGGGTCCGATACGCAGTATTTT.

This sequence joins TRBV7-6 and TRBJ1-1; 9 nucleotides agree with TRBD1. Germline CDR1 SGHVS, CDR2 FNYEAQ. Trimming took 4 bases from V and 4 from J; bases not matched to a gene: 4. The CDR3 covers 14 residues. The CDR3 is CASSSGQGATEAFF. In DNA, the CDR3 is TGTGCCAGCAGCTCGGGACAGGGTGCCACTGAAGCTTTCTTT.

The chain combines TRBV7-9 with TRBJ1-5, with D possibly being TRBD1 (5 bases). Trimming pared 5 bases from V and 1 base from J, leaving 9 bases between. CDR3 length: 14 amino acids. The germline CDR1 and CDR2 sequences are SEHNR and FQNEAQ (reference sequence). In nucleotides, the CDR3 is TGTGCCAGCAGCCGGGGGGGAAGCAATCAGCCCCAGCATTTT. Protein sequence: CASSRGGSNQPQHF.

This sequence joins TRBV12-5 and TRBJ1-2, with D unresolved. The CDR3 length is 13 residues. Germline CDR1 LGHNT, CDR2 FRNRAP. Deletions cut 5 bases from V and 8 bases from J, with 15 bases between. The CDR3, as DNA: TGTGCTAGTGGTACCGCCGGGTTCTTAGGCTACACCTTC. Translating it yields CASGTAGFLGYTF.

CDR3 DNA sequence: TGCAGCGTAGTCCTACAGGGAAAGAACACTGAAGCTTTCTTT. This translates into CSVVLQGKNTEAFF. V usage is TRBV29-1 and J usage is TRBJ1-1; TRBD1 might be the D (6 bases). V lost 6 bases and J lost 1, with 15 bases in between. The germline V gene has CDR1 SQVTM and CDR2 ANQGSEA. The CDR3 length is 14 residues.

V usage is TRBV3-1 (or the pseudogene TRBV3-2) and J usage is TRBJ2-7; 10 positions agree with TRBD1. V shed 6 bases, J shed 2 bases, and the junction held 4 bases outside the gene matches. Germline V CDR1 and CDR2: LGHDT, YNNKEL (reference sequence). The CDR3 contains 14 residues. CDR3: CASSLGQGAYEQYF. The CDR3 DNA follows: TGTGCCAGCAGTCTAGGACAGGGGGCCTACGAGCAGTACTTC.

The chain is built from TRBV9 and TRBJ1-4; the D is unclear. The CDR3 length is 13 residues. Trimming took 3 bases from V and 7 from J, leaving 10 bases between them. Germline V gene lookup returns CDR1 SGDLS and CDR2 YYNGEE. The DNA for the CDR3 is TGTGCCAGCAGCGGGGGAGGGCCTGAAAAACTGTTTTTT. Translated: CASSGGGPEKLFF.

The chain is built from TRBV5-6 and TRBJ2-7, with 10 bases matching TRBD1. Germline values: CDR1 SGHDT, CDR2 YYEEEE. There are 14 residues in the CDR3. The trim removed 4 bases at V and 6 bases at J, leaving 7 bases unmatched. The CDR3 sequence is CASSPDRGVGEQYF. The CDR3 DNA follows: TGTGCCAGCAGCCCGGACAGGGGGGTGGGCGAGCAGTACTTC.